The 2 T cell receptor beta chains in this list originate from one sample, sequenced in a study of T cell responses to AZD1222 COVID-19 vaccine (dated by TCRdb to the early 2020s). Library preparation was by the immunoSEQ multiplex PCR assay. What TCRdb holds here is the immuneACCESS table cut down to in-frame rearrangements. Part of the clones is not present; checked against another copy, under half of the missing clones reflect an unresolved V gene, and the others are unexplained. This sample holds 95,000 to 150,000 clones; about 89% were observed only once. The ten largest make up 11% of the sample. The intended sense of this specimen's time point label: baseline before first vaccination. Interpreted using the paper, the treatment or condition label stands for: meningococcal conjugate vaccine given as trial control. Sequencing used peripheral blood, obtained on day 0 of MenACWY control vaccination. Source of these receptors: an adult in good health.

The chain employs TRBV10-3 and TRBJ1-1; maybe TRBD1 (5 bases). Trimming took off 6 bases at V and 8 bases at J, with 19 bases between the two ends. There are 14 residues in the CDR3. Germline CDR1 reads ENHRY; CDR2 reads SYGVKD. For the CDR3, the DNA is TGTGCCATCAGGGATACCGGGCTAGGGGCGGAAGCTTTCTTT. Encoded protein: CAIRDTGLGAEAFF.

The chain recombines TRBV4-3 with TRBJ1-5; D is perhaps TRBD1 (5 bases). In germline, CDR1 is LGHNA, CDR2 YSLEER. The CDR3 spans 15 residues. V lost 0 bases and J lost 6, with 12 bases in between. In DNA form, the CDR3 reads TGCGCCAGCAGCCAAGATTTGGCAGGGAGTCAGCCCCAGCATTTT. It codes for CASSQDLAGSQPQHF.